The sample holds one count of the clone carrying this TCR beta chain. The CDR3 spans 13 residues. The V end was cut by 4 bases, the J end by 2 bases, with 9 bases between. CDR1 is SGHRS, CDR2 YFSETQ, per germline. This sample is part of a study of blood T cell repertoires in COVID-19. For the study at large: Acute and convalescent COVID-19 samples came from the United States, Italy and Spain.

Per the authors' pipeline: Reference gene primer amplification yielded estimated nucleated cell counts. Profiled with immunoSEQ multiplex PCR; TCRdb holds only in-frame clones, not every one. The V and J calls and clone size are taken from that table; D and trimming were inferred from the DNA. Of 50,000 to 60,000 clones listed, roughly nine tenths were seen once; the top ten hold 25% to 35%. The chain combines TRBV5-1 with TRBJ1-2; D possibly corresponds to TRBD1 (5 bases). The sample taken for sequencing was peripheral blood. The TCR comes from a human donor in a cohort sampled during active COVID-19. Written as DNA, the CDR3 is TGCGCCAGCAGCCCGGACACAAACTATGGCTACACCTTC. Protein: CASSPDTNYGYTF.